The clone carrying this TCR beta chain showed up just a few times. Antigen unknown. The authors drew approximately 10 milliliters of peripheral blood from each donor. For the second PCR, which ran for roughly 7 to 11 cycles, a sample-barcoded 5' primer and a J-beta primer mix were used. MiXCR, run by TCRdb on the 5' RACE reads, gives a single entry per CDR3 protein. The sample consists of 550,000 to 750,000 distinct CDR3 sequences, 20% to 25% of them appearing once. The sample originates from a study of blood T cells in healthy people across ages. Study findings and constraints: Both naive CD4+ cell counts and diversity were greater in long-lived donors than in aged donors. Roughly linearly, TCR beta diversity per million T cells fell as age increased.

Germline loops: CDR1 SGDLS, CDR2 YYNGEE. The CDR3 length is 15 residues. Trimming pared 0 bases from V and 7 bases from J, leaving 14 bases between. The V gene is TRBV9, the J gene TRBJ2-4; D is perhaps TRBD1 (6 bases). Sequenced: blood. The receptor was isolated from a man between 65 and 79 years old in good health. CDR3 region: CASSVAAGVGNIQYF. Here the CDR3 DNA reads TGTGCCAGCAGCGTAGCTGCAGGGGTGGGGAACATTCAGTACTTC.